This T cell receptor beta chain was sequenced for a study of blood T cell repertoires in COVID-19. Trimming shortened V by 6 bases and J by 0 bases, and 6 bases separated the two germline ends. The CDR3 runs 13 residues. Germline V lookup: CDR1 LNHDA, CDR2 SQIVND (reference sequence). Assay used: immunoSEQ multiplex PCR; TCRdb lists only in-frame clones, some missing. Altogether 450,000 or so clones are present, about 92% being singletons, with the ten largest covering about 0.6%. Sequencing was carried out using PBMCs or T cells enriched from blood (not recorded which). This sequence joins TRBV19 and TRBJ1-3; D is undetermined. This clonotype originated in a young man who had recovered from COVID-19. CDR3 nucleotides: TGTGCCAGTAGACAGAGCTCTGGAAACACCATATATTTT. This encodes CASRQSSGNTIYF.